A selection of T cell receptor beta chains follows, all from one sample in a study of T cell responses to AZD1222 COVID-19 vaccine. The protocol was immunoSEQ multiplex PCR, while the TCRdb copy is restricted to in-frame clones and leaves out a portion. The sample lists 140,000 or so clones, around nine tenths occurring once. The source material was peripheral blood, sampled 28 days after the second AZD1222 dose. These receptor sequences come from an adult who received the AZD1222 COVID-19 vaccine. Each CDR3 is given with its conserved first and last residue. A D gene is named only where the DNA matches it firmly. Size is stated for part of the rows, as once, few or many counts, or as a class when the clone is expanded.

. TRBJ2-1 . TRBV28 CASSLYRDSSYNEQFF TGTGCCAGCAGTCTGTACAGGGATAGCTCCTACAATGAGCAGTTCTTC
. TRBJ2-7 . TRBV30 CAWSVDSGLSEQYF TGTGCCTGGAGTGTGGACAGCGGTCTATCCGAGCAGTACTTC
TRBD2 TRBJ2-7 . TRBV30 CAWSDTSGRIYEQYF TGTGCCTGGAGCGATACTAGCGGGAGAATCTACGAGCAGTACTTC
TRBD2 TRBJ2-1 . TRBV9 CASGPGGGYNEQFF TGTGCCAGCGGTCCGGGAGGGGGTTACAATGAGCAGTTCTTC
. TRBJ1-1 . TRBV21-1 CASSPRGVAARRPNTEAFF TGTGCCAGCAGCCCACGCGGTGTCGCAGCGCGACGCCCGAACACTGAAGCTTTCTTT
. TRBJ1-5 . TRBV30 CAWSLGSNQPQHF TGTGCCTGGAGCCTCGGATCCAATCAGCCCCAGCATTTT
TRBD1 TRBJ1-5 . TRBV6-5 CASRQGDQPQHF TGTGCCAGCCGACAGGGGGATCAGCCCCAGCATTTT
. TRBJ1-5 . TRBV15 CATSRETGDQPQHF TGTGCCACCAGCAGAGAGACAGGTGATCAGCCCCAGCATTTT
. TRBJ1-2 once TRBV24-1 CATSDPDRIDGYTF TGTGCCACCAGTGACCCGGACAGAATCGATGGCTACACCTTC
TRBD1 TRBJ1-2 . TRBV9 CASSVGGTVSYGYTF TGTGCCAGCAGCGTAGGGGGGACAGTGAGCTATGGCTACACCTTC
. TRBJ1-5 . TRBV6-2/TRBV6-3 CASSYSRKVNSNQPQHF TGTGCCAGCAGTTACTCCCGGAAGGTAAATAGCAATCAGCCCCAGCATTTT
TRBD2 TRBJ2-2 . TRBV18 CASSPPSLAGGAGELFF TGTGCCAGCTCACCACCGTCACTAGCGGGAGGGGCCGGGGAGCTGTTTTTT
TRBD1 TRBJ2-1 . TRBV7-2 CASSLVATGASSNEQFF TGTGCCAGCAGCTTAGTTGCAACAGGGGCATCCAGCAATGAGCAGTTCTTC
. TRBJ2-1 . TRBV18 CASLGAGEDEQFF TGTGCCAGCCTTGGGGCAGGGGAGGATGAGCAGTTCTTC
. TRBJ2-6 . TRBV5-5 CASSLMINSGANVLTF TGTGCCAGCAGCTTGATGATAAACTCTGGGGCCAACGTCCTGACTTTC
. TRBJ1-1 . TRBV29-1 CSVGGVGVNTEAFF TGCAGCGTTGGCGGGGTAGGGGTGAACACTGAAGCTTTCTTT
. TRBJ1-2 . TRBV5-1 CASSLDSGAYGYTF TGCGCCAGCAGCTTGGATTCAGGGGCTTATGGCTACACCTTC
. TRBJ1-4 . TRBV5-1 CASSLGDINEKLFF TGCGCCAGCAGCTTGGGAGACATAAATGAAAAACTGTTTTTT
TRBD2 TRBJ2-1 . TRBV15 CATSRDVAGYNEQFF TGTGCCACCAGCAGAGATGTAGCGGGCTACAATGAGCAGTTCTTC
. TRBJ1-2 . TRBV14 CASSSQGPDPYNYGYTF TGTGCCAGCAGCTCGCAGGGGCCCGACCCCTATAACTATGGCTACACCTTC
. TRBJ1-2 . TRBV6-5 CASSSLRGDGYTF TGTGCCAGCAGTTCCCTTCGTGGGGATGGCTACACCTTC
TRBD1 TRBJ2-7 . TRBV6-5 CASSELGQGGYEQYF TGTGCCAGCAGCGAGTTGGGACAGGGCGGCTACGAGCAGTACTTC
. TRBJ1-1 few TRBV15 CATSRPIGVTEAFF TGTGCCACCAGCAGACCGATAGGGGTTACTGAAGCTTTCTTT
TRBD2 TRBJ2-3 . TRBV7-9 CASSLTLGSGGPADTQYF TGTGCCAGCAGCCTGACGTTGGGCAGCGGGGGCCCCGCAGATACGCAGTATTTT
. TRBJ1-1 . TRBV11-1 CASTLSRTVNTEAFF TGTGCCAGCACCCTCTCCCGGACAGTCAACACTGAAGCTTTCTTT
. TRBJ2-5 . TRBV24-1 CATSSAGASEETQYF TGTGCCACCAGTTCGGCAGGGGCGTCGGAAGAGACCCAGTACTTC
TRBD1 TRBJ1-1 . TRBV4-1 CASSHGQGSFMNTEAFF TGCGCCAGCAGCCACGGACAGGGATCGTTCATGAACACTGAAGCTTTCTTT
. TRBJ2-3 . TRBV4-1 CASSQERWDTQYF TGCGCCAGCAGCCAAGAACGTTGGGATACGCAGTATTTT
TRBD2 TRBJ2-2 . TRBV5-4 CASSRRLAGVSGELFF TGTGCCAGCAGCCGCCGACTAGCGGGAGTATCCGGGGAGCTGTTTTTT
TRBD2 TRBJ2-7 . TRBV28 CASSTIPMGLAQYEQYF TGTGCCAGCAGCACTATCCCCATGGGACTAGCTCAGTACGAGCAGTACTTC
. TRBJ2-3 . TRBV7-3 CASSLNSGAITDTQYF TGTGCCAGCAGCTTAAATAGTGGGGCTATCACAGATACGCAGTATTTT
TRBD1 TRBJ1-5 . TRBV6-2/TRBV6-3 CASSTGTGWSQPQHF TGTGCCAGCAGTACAGGGACAGGGTGGAGTCAGCCCCAGCATTTT
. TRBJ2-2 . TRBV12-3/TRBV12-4 CASSLTRWELFF TGTGCCAGCAGTTTAACCCGATGGGAGCTGTTTTTT
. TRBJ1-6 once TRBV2 CASSEARTGNSPLHF TGTGCCAGCAGTGAAGCGCGAACAGGGAATTCACCCCTCCACTTT
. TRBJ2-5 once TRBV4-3 CASSQERSRQETQYF TGCGCCAGCAGCCAAGAGCGGAGCCGCCAAGAGACCCAGTACTTC
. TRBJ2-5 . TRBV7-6 CASSLWRGEETQYF TGTGCCAGCAGCTTATGGAGGGGGGAAGAGACCCAGTACTTC
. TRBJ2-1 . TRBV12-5 CASGQMAGARNEQFF TGTGCTAGTGGTCAAATGGCAGGGGCTCGGAATGAGCAGTTCTTC
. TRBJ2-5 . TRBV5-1 CASQTGSLETQYF TGCGCCAGCCAAACCGGGTCTCTGGAGACCCAGTACTTC
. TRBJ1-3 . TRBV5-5 CASSLGQTNTIYF TGTGCCAGCAGCTTGGGACAGACAAACACCATATATTTT
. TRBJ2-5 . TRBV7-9 CASSLALGETQYF TGTGCCAGCAGCTTAGCGCTCGGAGAGACCCAGTACTTC
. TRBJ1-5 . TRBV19 CASGDFSAQHF TGTGCCAGTGGCGACTTCTCGGCCCAGCATTTT
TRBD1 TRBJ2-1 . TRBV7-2 CASSLDRHNEQFF TGTGCCAGCAGCTTGGACAGGCACAATGAGCAGTTCTTC
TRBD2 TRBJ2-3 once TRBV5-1 CASSLRAGGNTDTQYF TGCGCCAGCAGCTTGAGGGCGGGAGGGAACACAGATACGCAGTATTTT
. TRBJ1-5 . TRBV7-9 CASSVSGKPGQPQHF TGTGCCAGCAGCGTCTCAGGGAAACCAGGGCAGCCCCAGCATTTT
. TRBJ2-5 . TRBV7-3 CASSLIVGETQYF TGTGCCAGCAGCTTAATAGTAGGGGAGACCCAGTACTTC
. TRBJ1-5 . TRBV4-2 CASSQGSNQPQHF TGTGCCAGCAGCCAAGGGTCTAATCAGCCCCAGCATTTT
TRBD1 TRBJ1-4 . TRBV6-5 CASSRQGLGEKLFF TGTGCCAGCAGTCGACAGGGGCTAGGGGAAAAACTGTTTTTT
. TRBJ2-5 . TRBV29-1 CSVDRQQETQYF TGCAGCGTTGACCGACAGCAAGAGACCCAGTACTTC
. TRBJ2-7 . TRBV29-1 CSVVDREGSGQYF TGCAGCGTTGTGGACAGGGAGGGCTCCGGGCAGTACTTC
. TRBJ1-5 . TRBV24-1 CATSLDGNQPQHF TGTGCCACCAGTTTGGACGGGAATCAGCCCCAGCATTTT
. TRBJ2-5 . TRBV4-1 CASSSTKGGVVRETQYF TGCGCCAGCAGCTCCACTAAGGGGGGGGTAGTCCGGGAGACCCAGTACTTC
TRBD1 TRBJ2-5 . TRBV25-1 CASSEPTGTVLGETQYF TGTGCCAGCAGTGAACCCACCGGGACAGTGTTAGGAGAGACCCAGTACTTC
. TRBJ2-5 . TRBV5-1 CASSSGTIQETQYF TGCGCCAGCAGCTCTGGGACAATCCAAGAGACCCAGTACTTC
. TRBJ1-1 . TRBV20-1 CSTGDTEAFF TGCAGTACGGGGGACACTGAAGCTTTCTTT
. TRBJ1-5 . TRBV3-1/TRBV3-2 CASSQSRDQPQHF TGTGCCAGCAGCCAATCTCGGGATCAGCCCCAGCATTTT